The 26 T cell receptor beta chains below all came from one sample that was sequenced in a study of spatial heterogeneity in lung cancer. Time point reported: sample taken at primary tumor resection. Whole RNA, isolated from tumor, nontumor lung or frozen PBMC, was sequenced without prior sorting. TCRdb called the 5' RACE reads again in MiXCR, with one record for every CDR3 protein. Of some 45,000 distinct CDR3 sequences detected, about 10% appear once; the ten largest clones hold approximately 42%. The sequenced sample was PBMCs, obtained at surgery. The receptors derive from a female donor with early-stage non-small cell lung cancer.

This clonotype has just a few counts. The CDR3 DNA sequence: TGTGCCAGCAGGCCTAGCTCCGGCTACAATGAGCAGTTCTTC. This encodes CASRPSSGYNEQFF. The V gene is TRBV2, the J gene TRBJ2-1; possible D gene TRBD2, 5 bases. The CDR3 covers 14 residues. Trimming removed 6 bases at V and 3 bases at J, with 12 bases between. Germline V gene sequence: CDR1 SNHLY, CDR2 FYNNEI.

The chain couples TRBV20-1 to TRBJ1-1, with 7 bases matching TRBD1. The CDR3 sequence is 15 residues long. The J segment lost 1 base and the V segment lost 3 bases, leaving 8 bases of the junction unmatched. Germline values: CDR1 DFQATT, CDR2 SNEGSKA (reference sequence). CDR3 residues: CSASRTGQPNTEAFF. DNA for the CDR3: TGCAGTGCTAGCCGGACGGGACAGCCGAACACTGAAGCTTTCTTT.

The chain carries TRBV20-1 and TRBJ2-7; 8 bases map to TRBD1. The ends lost 2 bases at V and 2 bases at J; junction bases unmatched: 2. There are 13 residues in the CDR3. The germline CDR1 and CDR2 sequences are DFQATT and SNEGSKA (reference sequence). CDR3 sequence reads: CSARLTGAYEQYF. The CDR3 DNA reads as TGCAGTGCTAGATTGACAGGGGCCTACGAGCAGTACTTC.

This clonotype was observed a handful of times. The chain joins TRBV6-6 to TRBJ1-3; D possibly corresponds to TRBD1 (6 bases). The V and J ends lost 4 bases and 4 bases respectively, with 14 bases between them. Per germline, CDR1 MNHNY and CDR2 SVGAGI (reference sequence). The CDR3 runs 15 residues. CDR3: CASSSQGVSGNTIYF. The CDR3 DNA sequence: TGTGCCAGCAGTTCACAGGGAGTTTCCGGAAACACCATATATTTT.

The gene calls are TRBV7-2 and TRBJ1-1, with D maybe TRBD1 (6 bases). V lost 7 bases and J 1 base, leaving 16 bases between the germline ends. The CDR3 loop spans 15 amino acids. The germline CDR1 and CDR2 sequences are SGHTA and FQGNSA. CDR3 nucleotides: TGTGCCAGCATCACTCCGGCGACAGGGAACACTGAAGCTTTCTTT. This translates into CASITPATGNTEAFF. Drawing the rest from reference TRBV7-2 and TRBJ1-1, the complete variable domain is GAGVSQSPSNKVTEKGKDVELRCDPISGHTALYWYRQSLGQGLEFLIYFQGNSAPDKSGLPSDRFSAERTGGSVSTLTIQRTQQEDSAVYLCASITPATGNTEAFFGQGTRLTVV.

This clonotype was seen a few times. The chain links TRBV28 to TRBJ1-1; the D is unclear. This CDR3 spans 13 amino acids. CDR1 and CDR2 from the germline V gene are MDHEN and SYDVKM. V was pared by 2 bases and J by 9 bases, with 13 bases between. In nucleotides, the CDR3 is TGTGCCAGCAGTTTAACGTCAGTCGCGAAAGCTTTCTTT. Translated: CASSLTSVAKAFF.

This clonotype was recorded a few times. CDR3 protein: CASSLTGQGTDTQYF. CDR3 bases: TGTGCCAGCAGTTTAACGGGGCAGGGCACAGATACGCAGTATTTT. The J gene is TRBJ2-3, the V gene TRBV12-3 or TRBV12-4; D is tentatively TRBD1 or TRBD2 (5 bases each). The CDR3 loop spans 15 amino acids. Trimming removed 2 bases from V and 1 base from J, with 10 bases in between.

The V call is TRBV13, the J call TRBJ2-3; D is unclear. The ends were cut back, 2 bases at V and 0 bases at J, with 18 bases in the middle. The CDR3 is made up of 18 amino acids. CDR1 and CDR2 from the germline V gene are PRHDT and FYEKMQ (reference sequence). CDR3 nucleotide sequence: TGTGCCAGCAGCTTACGCCAATCAGGTCAACTGAGCACAGATACGCAGTATTTT. Amino acid sequence: CASSLRQSGQLSTDTQYF.

This clonotype was detected many times. This chain connects TRBV7-2 to TRBJ2-3; D is unresolved. Germline V gene sequence: CDR1 SGHTA, CDR2 FQGNSA. The ends were cut back, 3 bases at V and 3 bases at J, with 7 bases in the middle. The CDR3 runs to 13 residues. CDR3 region: CASSFRVTDTQYF. Written as DNA, the CDR3 is TGTGCCAGCAGCTTCCGAGTTACAGATACGCAGTATTTT.

This clonotype was counted at least ten times. CDR3 amino acids: CASSLQVPTTDTQYF. The CDR3, as DNA: TGTGCCAGCAGTTTACAGGTGCCCACGACGGATACGCAGTATTTT. The chain uses TRBV28 and TRBJ2-3; D gene uncertain. Germline CDR1 reads MDHEN; CDR2 reads SYDVKM. The germline V and J ends were trimmed by 2 bases and 6 bases, with 15 bases remaining between them. This CDR3 contains 15 residues.

This clonotype was seen more than once but under ten times. The chain recombines TRBV20-1 with TRBJ1-2; 10 nucleotides line up with TRBD1. Germline V gene lookup returns CDR1 DFQATT and CDR2 SNEGSKA (reference sequence). This CDR3 has 14 residues. Germline trimming cut 4 bases from V and 6 bases from J; bases unmatched to any gene: 8. The CDR3 region has the DNA TGCAGTGCTATCTCCTGGGACAGGGGAAATGGCTACACCTTC. Protein: CSAISWDRGNGYTF.

This clonotype was detected only a few times. The chain recombines TRBV1 with TRBJ2-1; TRBD1 is the table's D call and was not checked against the DNA. TRBV1 is a listed pseudogene. This CDR3 region has 13 residues. CDR3 region: CTSSPDSYNEQFF. CDR3 DNA sequence: TGCACCAGCAGCCCGGACAGTTACAATGAGCAGTTCTTC.

The chain couples TRBV28 to TRBJ2-7; perhaps TRBD2 as D (5 bases). CDR1 and CDR2 from the germline V gene are MDHEN and SYDVKM. Trimming shortened V by 7 bases and J by 0 bases, and 16 bases separated the two germline ends. The CDR3 extends over 15 amino acids. The CDR3 DNA reads as TGTGCCAGCAAGGGTTTTCGGGGTCTCTCCTACGAGCAGTACTTC. Amino acids: CASKGFRGLSYEQYF.

This clonotype was seen many times. The chain employs TRBV9 and TRBJ1-1; D gene uncertain. Germline V gives CDR1 SGDLS, CDR2 YYNGEE. V dropped 0 bases and J dropped 5 bases, with 8 bases sitting between them. The CDR3 length is 13 residues. The DNA of the CDR3 is TGTGCCAGCAGCGTAGACACAACGACTGAAGCTTTCTTT. It translates to CASSVDTTTEAFF.

This clonotype was seen more than once but under ten times. This rearrangement joins TRBV5-1 to TRBJ2-7; 7 nucleotides match TRBD1. This CDR3 spans 15 amino acids. Germline V gene lookup returns CDR1 SGHRS and CDR2 YFSETQ. V lost 4 bases to trimming and J lost 7 bases; unmatched junction nucleotides: 14. CDR3 coding DNA: TGCGCCAGCAGCATCGCCGGGACAGTGGGGTATGAGCAGTACTTC. This translates into CASSIAGTVGYEQYF.

This clonotype appeared a few times. The chain has TRBV2 and TRBJ2-1, with 11 bases identical to TRBD2. CDR3 length: 15 residues. Germline CDR1 reads SNHLY; CDR2 reads FYNNEI. Trimming cost V 6 bases and J 4 bases; bases outside gene matches: 5. CDR3 bases: TGTGCCAGCAGCGTAGCGGGGGGGCCGTACAATGAGCAGTTCTTC. It codes for CASSVAGGPYNEQFF.

This clonotype was detected many times. The chain joins TRBV12-3 or TRBV12-4 to TRBJ2-1; 8 bases agree with TRBD2. V lost 5 bases, J lost 5 bases, and 8 bases stayed unmatched. The CDR3 is 15 amino acids. The CDR3 nucleotides read TGTGCCAGCAGTCCCCAGCGGGGGCGAAACAATGAGCAGTTCTTC. As protein: CASSPQRGRNNEQFF.

This clonotype occurred a few times. The V and J genes are TRBV7-8 and TRBJ2-1, with D hard to call. CDR3 length: 15 amino acids. Germline values: CDR1 SGHVS, CDR2 FQNEAQ. Trimming shortened V by 3 bases and J by 2 bases, and 11 bases separated the two germline ends. For the CDR3, the DNA is TGTGCCAGCAGCTTTAGTGGGTTCACCTACAATGAGCAGTTCTTC. This encodes CASSFSGFTYNEQFF. The full variable domain, completed using reference TRBV7-8 and TRBJ2-1, is GAGVSQSPRYKVAKRGQDVALRCDPISGHVSLFWYQQALGQGPEFLTYFQNEAQLDKSGLPSDRFFAERPEGSVSTLKIQRTQQEDSAVYLCASSFSGFTYNEQFFGPGTRLTVL.

V gene TRBV12-3 or TRBV12-4 combines with J gene TRBJ2-1, with 7 positions matching TRBD1. The CDR3 consists of 13 residues. The trim removed 6 bases at V and 5 bases at J, leaving 4 bases unmatched. The CDR3 DNA reads as TGTGCCAGCAGGGACAGGCCTAACAATGAGCAGTTCTTC. Protein product: CASRDRPNNEQFF.

This clonotype has more than one count but fewer than ten. The chain carries TRBV19 and TRBJ2-5, with TRBD1 identical over 8 bases. V lost 2 bases and J lost 5; bases outside the gene matches: 7. Per germline, CDR1 LNHDA and CDR2 SQIVND (reference sequence). CDR3 size: 15 residues. CDR3 sequence reads: CASSIIRQGAETQYF. DNA of the CDR3: TGTGCCAGTAGTATAATTAGGCAGGGGGCCGAGACCCAGTACTTC.

This chain connects TRBV7-9 to TRBJ1-1; TRBD1 agrees at 7 bases. The trim removed 4 bases at V and 7 bases at J, leaving 9 bases unmatched. The CDR3 is 14 amino acids. Germline V CDR1 and CDR2: SEHNR, FQNEAQ (reference sequence). The CDR3 DNA is TGTGCCAGCAGCTCCTCAGGGGGGTACGGTGAAGCTTTCTTT. Encoded protein: CASSSSGGYGEAFF.

This clonotype came up a few times. The chain has TRBV19 and TRBJ2-2; D uncertain. Trimming shortened V by 4 bases and J by 5 bases, and 11 bases separated the two germline ends. The CDR3 length is 14 residues. Germline CDR1 LNHDA, CDR2 SQIVND (reference sequence). CDR3 sequence: CASSTHDRTGELFF. CDR3 DNA: TGTGCCAGTAGTACCCATGACCGTACCGGGGAGCTGTTTTTT.

This clonotype has just a few counts. The chain uses TRBV6-1 and TRBJ2-1, with D possibly matching TRBD1 (6 bases). Germline V gene data show CDR1 as MNHNS and CDR2 as SASEGT. This CDR3 spans 15 amino acids. V dropped 1 base and J dropped 3 bases, with 10 bases sitting between them. DNA for the CDR3: TGTGCCAGCAGTGAAGTCAAGGACAGCTACAATGAGCAGTTCTTC. Translation: CASSEVKDSYNEQFF.

The genes are TRBV12-3 or TRBV12-4 and TRBJ2-4, with D possibly matching TRBD1 (5 bases). The ends were cut back, 3 bases at V and 2 bases at J, with 8 bases in the middle. The CDR3 is made up of 14 amino acids. Here the CDR3 reads CASSFQGPKNIQYF. In DNA, the CDR3 is TGTGCCAGCAGTTTCCAGGGTCCCAAAAACATTCAGTACTTC.

There are a few counts of this clonotype. This chain connects TRBV6-2 or TRBV6-3 to TRBJ2-1; 11 bases line up with TRBD2. V lost 9 bases to trimming and J lost 4 bases; unmatched junction nucleotides: 5. The CDR3 has 14 residues. Per germline, CDR1 MNHEY and CDR2 SVGEGT. This chain's CDR3 is CASKGTSGYNEQFF. The CDR3 DNA reads as TGTGCCAGTAAGGGGACTAGCGGTTACAATGAGCAGTTCTTC.

CDR3 coding DNA: TGTGCCAGTAGTACACAGGGGGTTGCGACTGAAGCTTTCTTT. This encodes CASSTQGVATEAFF. The chain carries TRBV19 and TRBJ1-1; 8 bases are shared with TRBD1. CDR1 is LNHDA and CDR2 is SQIVND in the germline V gene (reference sequence). The CDR3 covers 14 residues. J was trimmed by 5 bases and V by 4 bases; bases with no gene match: 6.